This T cell receptor (beta chain) emerged from a study of blood T cell repertoires in COVID-19 (dated by TCRdb to 2019 to 2021). Looking at the study overall: Samples covering the acute and convalescent phases of COVID-19 were provided by collaborators in the United States, Italy and Spain. The material from the prospective study consisted of cDNA or gDNA derived from T cells, B-cell-depleted T cells, or PBMCs. The dataset comprised deeply sampled blood TCRbeta repertoires from subjects exposed to, actively infected with, or recovered from COVID-19. The repertoires were released in a freely available public database intended as a resource for research on the immune response to SARS-CoV-2. The samples were drawn from two sources: the first 160 participants of the ongoing ImmuneRACE study, and 950 to 1,500 subjects contributed by 6 global collaborators. The sample metadata nearly always contained a de-identified subject ID, COVID-19 status, age in years and sex. HLA class I and class II types, where available, came from metadata supplied by the sample provider rather than from assay-based typing.

Trimming accounts for 3 bases at V and 8 bases at J, while the number of junction bases matched to no gene is 3. CDR3 length: 13 amino acids, cysteine to phenylalanine. Only CDR3 DNA is held: 39 bases, read in frame from base 1. The germline V gene specifies SGHTA as CDR1 and FQGTGA as CDR2. Each collaborating institution followed its own protocols to collect whole blood in K2EDTA tubes. For TCRbeta analysis, collaborators shipped samples as frozen whole blood, isolated PBMCs, or DNA extracted from either of those sample types. Overall study outcomes, separate from this receptor: The quantity of clinical and demographic metadata differed by source and by participant and was supplied without curation.

This clone was seen only a few times. Its antigen is unknown. Base qualities were left out, and no much larger clone turns up one base away. The immunoSEQ Assay, a bias-controlled multiplex PCR, was used to amplify TCRbeta CDR3 regions from genomic DNA. The authors' pipeline ran thus. The number of nucleated cells in each sample was estimated from the amplification of reference gene primers within the assay. To quantify the absolute abundance of each unique TCRbeta CDR3 rearrangement, sequence reads were collapsed and filtered. For each sample, productive Simpson clonality was calculated by taking the square root of Simpson's diversity index across productive rearrangements. TCRdb carries this immuneACCESS record with in-frame sequences only. Its versions omit some clonotypes, under half of them owing to an unresolved V gene in the studies checked, with the rest unexplained. From that table come the V and J calls and clone size; the DNA was used to work out D and trimming. The sample table lists about 670,000 clones, 90% of them with a count of one. The ten largest account for under 0.3% of the sample.

Sequencing was performed on peripheral blood. The receptor's source is a woman under 30 with acute or convalescent COVID-19. The sequence joins TRBV7-3 to TRBJ2-2; 7 junctional bases match TRBD1. This receptor carries the CDR3 CASSFTGVGELFF. The bases are TGTGCCAGCAGCTTTACAGGGGTGGGGGAGCTGTTTTTT. The CDR3 plus the reference TRBV7-3 and TRBJ2-2 genes for the other parts give the full variable domain: GAGVSQTPSNKVTEKGKYVELRCDPISGHTALYWYRQSLGQGPEFLIYFQGTGAADDSGLPNDRFFAVRPEGSVSTLKIQRTERGDSAVYLCASSFTGVGELFFGEGSRLTVL.